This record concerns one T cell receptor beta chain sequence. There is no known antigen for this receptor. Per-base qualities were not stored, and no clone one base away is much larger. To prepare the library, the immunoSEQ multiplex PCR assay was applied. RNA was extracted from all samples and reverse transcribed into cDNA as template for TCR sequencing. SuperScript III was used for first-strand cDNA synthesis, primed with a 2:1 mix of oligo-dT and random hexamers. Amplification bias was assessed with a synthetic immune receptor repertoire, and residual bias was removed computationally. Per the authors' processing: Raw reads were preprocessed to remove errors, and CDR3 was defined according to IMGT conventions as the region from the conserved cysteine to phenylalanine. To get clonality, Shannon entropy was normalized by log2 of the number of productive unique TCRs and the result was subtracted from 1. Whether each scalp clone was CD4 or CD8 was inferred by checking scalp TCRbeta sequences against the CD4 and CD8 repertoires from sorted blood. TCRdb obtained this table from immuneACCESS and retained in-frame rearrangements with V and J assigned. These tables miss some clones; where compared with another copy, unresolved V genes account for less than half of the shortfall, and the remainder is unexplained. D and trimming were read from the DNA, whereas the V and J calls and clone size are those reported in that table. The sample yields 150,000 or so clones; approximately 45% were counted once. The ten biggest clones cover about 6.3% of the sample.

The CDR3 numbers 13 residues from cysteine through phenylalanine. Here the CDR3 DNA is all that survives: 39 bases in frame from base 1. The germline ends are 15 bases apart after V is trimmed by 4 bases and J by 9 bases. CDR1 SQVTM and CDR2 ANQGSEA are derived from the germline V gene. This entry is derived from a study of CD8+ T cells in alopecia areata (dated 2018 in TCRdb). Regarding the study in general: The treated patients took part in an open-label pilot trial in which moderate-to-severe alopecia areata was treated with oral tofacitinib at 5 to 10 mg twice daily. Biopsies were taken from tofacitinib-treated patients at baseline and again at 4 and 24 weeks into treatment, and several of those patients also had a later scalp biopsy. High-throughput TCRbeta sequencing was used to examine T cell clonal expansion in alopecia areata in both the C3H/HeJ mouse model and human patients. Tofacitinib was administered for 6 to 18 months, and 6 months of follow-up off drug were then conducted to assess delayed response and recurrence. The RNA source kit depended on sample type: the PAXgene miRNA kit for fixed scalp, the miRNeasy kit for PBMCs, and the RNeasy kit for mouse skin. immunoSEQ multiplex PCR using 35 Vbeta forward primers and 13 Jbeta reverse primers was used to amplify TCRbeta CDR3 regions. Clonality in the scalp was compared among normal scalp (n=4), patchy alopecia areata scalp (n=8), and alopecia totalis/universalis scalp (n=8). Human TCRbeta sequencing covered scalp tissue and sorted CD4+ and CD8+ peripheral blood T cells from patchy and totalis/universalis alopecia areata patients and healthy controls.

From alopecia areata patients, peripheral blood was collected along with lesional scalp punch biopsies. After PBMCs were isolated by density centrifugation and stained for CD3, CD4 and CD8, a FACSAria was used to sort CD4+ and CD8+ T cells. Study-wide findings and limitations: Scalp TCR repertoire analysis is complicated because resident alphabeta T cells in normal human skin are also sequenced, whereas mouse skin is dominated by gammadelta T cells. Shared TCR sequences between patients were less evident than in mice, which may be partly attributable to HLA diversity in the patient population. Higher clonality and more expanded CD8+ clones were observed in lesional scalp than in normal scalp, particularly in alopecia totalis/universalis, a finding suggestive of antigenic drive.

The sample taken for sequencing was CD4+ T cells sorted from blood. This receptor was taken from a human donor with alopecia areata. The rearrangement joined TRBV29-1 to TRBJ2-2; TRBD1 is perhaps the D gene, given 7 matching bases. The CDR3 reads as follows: CSVASGGLRELFF. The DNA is TGCAGCGTTGCATCAGGGGGGCTCCGGGAGCTGTTTTTT.